The next 14 T cell receptor beta chains were all read from a single sample in a study of cytomegalovirus exposure and HLA in healthy donors. It was with 60 Vbeta and 13 Jbeta primers that the PCR ran. Measured with immunoSEQ multiplex PCR; TCRdb has only the in-frame clones, and not every one. The sample table includes under 70,000 clones. The sample consisted of PBMCs. The receptor source for this set is a woman aged 18-29 years in good health and CMV-seronegative.

CDR3 in DNA: TGTGCCAGCAGCTTGGTCCCGGGGGGTTACTATGGCTACACCTTC. Encoded protein: CASSLVPGGYYGYTF. This chain links TRBV5-4 with TRBJ1-2; possibly TRBD1 for D (5 bases). Per the germline V gene, CDR1 is SGHNT and CDR2 is YYREEE (reference sequence). V was clipped by 0 bases and J by 3 bases, with 12 bases between them. The CDR3 loop spans 15 amino acids. Using reference TRBV5-4 and TRBJ1-2 for the parts outside the CDR3, the full variable domain is ETGVTQSPTHLIKTRGQQVTLRCSSQSGHNTVSWYQQALGQGPQFIFQYYREEENGRGNFPPRFSGLQFPNYSSELNVNALELDDSALYLCASSLVPGGYYGYTFGSGTRLTVV.

V usage is TRBV7-2 and J usage is TRBJ2-1; 10 bases align to TRBD1. The germline V gene has CDR1 SGHTA and CDR2 FQGNSA. The CDR3 runs to 14 residues. The V gene end was trimmed by 3 bases and the J gene end by 7 bases; junction bases not matched to a gene: 3. The DNA of the CDR3 is TGTGCCAGCAGCTTCCGGACAGGGGGGAATGAGCAGTTCTTC. Translating it yields CASSFRTGGNEQFF.

This chain connects TRBV7-2 to TRBJ1-2; 7 nucleotides match TRBD1. Trimming at V came to 5 bases and at J to 7 bases, leaving 19 bases not matched to a gene. From germline, CDR1 is SGHTA and CDR2 FQGNSA. The CDR3 spans 17 residues. The CDR3 loop is CASSLQRGDRASGGYTF. The CDR3 DNA sequence: TGTGCCAGCAGCCTCCAAAGGGGAGACAGGGCGAGTGGTGGCTACACCTTC.

This rearrangement joins TRBV5-1 to TRBJ2-1; 9 bases agree with TRBD2. This CDR3 contains 14 residues. The junction had 7 bases not matched to a gene; V was cut back by 7 bases and J by 5 bases. Germline V gene data show CDR1 as SGHRS and CDR2 as YFSETQ. CDR3 sequence reads: CASHPPSGNNEQFF. In DNA form, the CDR3 reads TGCGCCAGCCATCCACCTAGCGGGAACAATGAGCAGTTCTTC. Filled out from reference TRBV5-1 and TRBJ2-1, the complete variable domain reads KAGVTQTPRYLIKTRGQQVTLSCSPISGHRSVSWYQQTPGQGLQFLFEYFSETQRNKGNFPGRFSGRQFSNSRSEMNVSTLELGDSALYLCASHPPSGNNEQFFGPGTRLTVL.

The chain recombines TRBV5-1 with TRBJ1-1; no definite D call. Germline assignment: CDR1 SGHRS and CDR2 YFSETQ. This CDR3 is built from 14 residues. Trimming removed 3 bases at V and 1 base at J, with 10 bases between. The CDR3 loop is CASSWERGNTEAFF. In DNA, the CDR3 is TGCGCCAGCAGCTGGGAACGGGGGAACACTGAAGCTTTCTTT. The full variable domain, with the rest looked up from reference TRBV5-1 and TRBJ1-1, is KAGVTQTPRYLIKTRGQQVTLSCSPISGHRSVSWYQQTPGQGLQFLFEYFSETQRNKGNFPGRFSGRQFSNSRSEMNVSTLELGDSALYLCASSWERGNTEAFFGQGTRLTVV.

J is TRBJ2-3 and V is TRBV5-1; 13 bases agree with TRBD2. Germline V gene sequence: CDR1 SGHRS, CDR2 YFSETQ. V gave up 3 bases and J gave up 6 bases; unmatched junction bases: 7. This CDR3 contains 16 residues. This CDR3 reads CASSSRTSGSGDTQYF. CDR3 DNA sequence: TGCGCCAGCAGCTCCCGGACTAGCGGGAGCGGGGATACGCAGTATTTT.

The chain uses TRBV19 and TRBJ2-5, with TRBD1 matching 7 bases. This CDR3 is 15 amino acids long. Germline values: CDR1 LNHDA, CDR2 SQIVND (reference sequence). V lost 6 bases, J lost 4 bases, and 11 bases stayed unmatched. The CDR3 nucleotides are TGTGCCAGTAGAACCGGGACAGTCAACGGAGAGACCCAGTACTTC. Translated: CASRTGTVNGETQYF.

V is TRBV5-1 and J is TRBJ2-7, with TRBD1 identical over 11 bases. The CDR3 runs to 15 residues. V lost 4 bases, J lost 7 bases, and 10 bases stayed unmatched. The germline gives CDR1 SGHRS, CDR2 YFSETQ. The CDR3 spells CASSPQDRGRVEQYF. The CDR3 DNA is TGCGCCAGCAGCCCCCAGGACAGGGGGCGCGTTGAGCAGTACTTC.

On this clone itself: A read error may produce the germline difference seen at one junction end. This sequence joins TRBV30 and TRBJ1-3; a possible D gene is TRBD1 (5 bases). Germline V gives CDR1 GTSNPN, CDR2 SVGIG (reference sequence). The CDR3 spans 13 residues. CDR3 nucleotides: TGTGCCTGGAGTATCGGGGGGAGAAACAACATATATTTT. This codes for CAWSIGGRNNIYF. The full variable domain, completed using reference TRBV30 and TRBJ1-3, is SQTIHQWPATLVQPVGSPLSLECTVEGTSNPNLYWYRQAAGRGLQLLFYSVGIGQISSEVPQNLSASRPQDRQFILSSKKLLLSDSGFYLCAWSIGGRNNIYFGEGSWLTVV.

The chain links TRBV11-3 to TRBJ2-7; 8 bases line up with TRBD1. Per the germline V gene, CDR1 is SGHNT and CDR2 is YENEEA. The CDR3 has 17 residues. The V gene end was trimmed by 5 bases and the J gene end by 1 base; junction bases not matched to a gene: 13. The CDR3 region has the DNA TGTGCCAGCAGCCGAAAAGAGGGGACAGGTGAATCCTACGAGCAGTACTTC. Protein sequence: CASSRKEGTGESYEQYF.

The rearrangement uses TRBV30 and TRBJ1-6, with D perhaps matching TRBD1 (5 bases). The germline V gene encodes CDR1 GTSNPN and CDR2 SVGIG (reference sequence). V was cut by 2 bases and J by 0 bases, with 11 bases left in between. CDR3 length: 16 amino acids. The CDR3 DNA follows: TGTGCCTGGAGTCTAAGGGGTAGCTCCTATAATTCACCCCTCCACTTT. Protein product: CAWSLRGSSYNSPLHF.

The genes are TRBV5-1 and TRBJ2-7; 9 bases align to TRBD2. This CDR3 is built from 15 residues. With 2 bases clipped from V and 0 bases from J, the junction kept 3 bases outside the gene matches. Germline V gene lookup returns CDR1 SGHRS and CDR2 YFSETQ. The chain's CDR3 is CASSLNSGSSYEQYF. CDR3 nucleotides: TGCGCCAGCAGCTTAAATAGCGGGAGCTCCTACGAGCAGTACTTC.

The chain carries TRBV2 and TRBJ1-3; possibly TRBD1 for D (6 bases). This CDR3 has 14 residues. With 6 bases removed from V and 1 base from J, the gap between germline ends came to 10 bases. Germline V lookup: CDR1 SNHLY, CDR2 FYNNEI. The CDR3 coding sequence is TGTGCCAGCAGCCTCCAGGGGTCTGGAAACACCATATATTTT. Its translation is CASSLQGSGNTIYF.

The chain has TRBV7-2 and TRBJ2-4, with 7 bases that match TRBD2. This CDR3 has 14 amino acids. Germline V gene sequence: CDR1 SGHTA, CDR2 FQGNSA. V trimming: 3 bases; J trimming: 8 bases; junction bases outside the gene matches: 7. CDR3: CASSFGGIRDIQYF. CDR3 coding DNA: TGTGCCAGCAGCTTCGGGGGGATTAGGGACATTCAGTACTTC.